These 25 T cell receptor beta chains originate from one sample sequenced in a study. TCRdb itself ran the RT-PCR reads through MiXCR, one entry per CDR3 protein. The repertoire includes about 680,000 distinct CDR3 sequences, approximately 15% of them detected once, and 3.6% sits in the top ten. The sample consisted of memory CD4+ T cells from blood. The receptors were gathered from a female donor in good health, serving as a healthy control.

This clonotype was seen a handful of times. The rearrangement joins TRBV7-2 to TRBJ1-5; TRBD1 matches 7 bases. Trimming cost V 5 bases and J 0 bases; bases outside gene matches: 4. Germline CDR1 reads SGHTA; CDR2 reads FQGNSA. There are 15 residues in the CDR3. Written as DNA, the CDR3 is TGTGCCAGCAGCGCACAGGGGTATAGCAATCAGCCCCAGCATTTT. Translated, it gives CASSAQGYSNQPQHF. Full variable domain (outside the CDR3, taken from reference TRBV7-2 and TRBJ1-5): GAGVSQSPSNKVTEKGKDVELRCDPISGHTALYWYRQSLGQGLEFLIYFQGNSAPDKSGLPSDRFSAERTGGSVSTLTIQRTQQEDSAVYLCASSAQGYSNQPQHFGDGTRLSIL.

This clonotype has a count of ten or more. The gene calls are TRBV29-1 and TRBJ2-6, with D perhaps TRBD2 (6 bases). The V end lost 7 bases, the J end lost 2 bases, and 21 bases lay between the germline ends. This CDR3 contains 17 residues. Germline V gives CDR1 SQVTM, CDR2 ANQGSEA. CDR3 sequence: CSASPWEAGTGANVLTF. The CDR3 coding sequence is TGCAGCGCTTCTCCTTGGGAGGCAGGGACTGGGGCCAACGTCCTGACTTTC.

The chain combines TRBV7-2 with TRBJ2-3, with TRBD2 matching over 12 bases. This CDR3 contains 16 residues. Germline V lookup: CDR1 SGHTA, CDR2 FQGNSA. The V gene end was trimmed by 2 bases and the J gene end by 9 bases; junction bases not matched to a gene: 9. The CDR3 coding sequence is TGTGCCAGCAGCTTACAGGCTAGCGGGGGGGGCGGCACGCAGTATTTT. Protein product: CASSLQASGGGGTQYF.

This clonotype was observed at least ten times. CDR3 sequence: CASTPGDNYGYTF. CDR3 coding DNA: TGTGCCAGCACCCCAGGCGACAACTATGGCTACACCTTC. The chain employs TRBV12-3 or TRBV12-4 and TRBJ1-2; D is unclear. V dropped 7 bases and J dropped 2 bases, with 11 bases sitting between them. This CDR3 spans 13 amino acids.

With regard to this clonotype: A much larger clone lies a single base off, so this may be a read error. The CDR3 bases are TGCAGAGCTAGCAGCGTAGGTCTCACAGATACGCAGTATTTT. This sequence encodes CRASSVGLTDTQYF. The V and J genes are TRBV20-1 and TRBJ2-3; tentatively, D is TRBD2 (5 bases). Per germline, CDR1 DFQATT and CDR2 SNEGSKA (reference sequence). The CDR3 loop spans 14 amino acids.

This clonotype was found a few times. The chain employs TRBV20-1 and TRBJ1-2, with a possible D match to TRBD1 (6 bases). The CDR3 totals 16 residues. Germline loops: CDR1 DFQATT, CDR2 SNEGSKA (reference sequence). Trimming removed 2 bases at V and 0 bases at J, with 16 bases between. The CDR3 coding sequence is TGCAGTGCTAGAAGCCGGGACACCACCACTAACTATGGCTACACCTTC. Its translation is CSARSRDTTTNYGYTF.

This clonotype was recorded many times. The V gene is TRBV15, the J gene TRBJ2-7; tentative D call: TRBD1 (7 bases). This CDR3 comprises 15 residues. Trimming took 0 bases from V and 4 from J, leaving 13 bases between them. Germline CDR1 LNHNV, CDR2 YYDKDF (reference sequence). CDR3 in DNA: TGTGCCACCAGCAGAGATTCCAGGGGGACTTACGAGCAGTACTTC. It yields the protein CATSRDSRGTYEQYF.

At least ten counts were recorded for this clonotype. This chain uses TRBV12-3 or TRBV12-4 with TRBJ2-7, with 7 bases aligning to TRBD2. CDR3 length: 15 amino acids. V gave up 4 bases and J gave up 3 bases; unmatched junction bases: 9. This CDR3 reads CASSSGLGISYEQYF. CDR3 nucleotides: TGTGCCAGCAGTTCCGGACTAGGAATTAGCTACGAGCAGTACTTC.

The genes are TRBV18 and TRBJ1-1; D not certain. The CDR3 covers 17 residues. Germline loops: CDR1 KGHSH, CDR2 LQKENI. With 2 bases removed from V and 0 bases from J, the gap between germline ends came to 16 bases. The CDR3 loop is CASSPLANLKVNTEAFF. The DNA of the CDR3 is TGTGCCAGCTCACCATTGGCTAACCTGAAGGTGAACACTGAAGCTTTCTTT.

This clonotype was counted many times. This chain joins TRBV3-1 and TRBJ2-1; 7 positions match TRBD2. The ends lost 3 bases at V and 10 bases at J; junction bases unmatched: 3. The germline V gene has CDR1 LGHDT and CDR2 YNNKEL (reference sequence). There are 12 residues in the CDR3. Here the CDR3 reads CASSHRAGEQFF. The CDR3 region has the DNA TGTGCCAGCAGCCATCGAGCGGGAGAGCAGTTCTTC.

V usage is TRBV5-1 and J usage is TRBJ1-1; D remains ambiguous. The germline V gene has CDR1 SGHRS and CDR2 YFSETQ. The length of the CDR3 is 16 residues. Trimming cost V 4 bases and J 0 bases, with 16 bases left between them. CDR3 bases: TGCGCCAGCAGCGTCGAGGGCACTTCCATGAACACTGAAGCTTTCTTT. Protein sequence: CASSVEGTSMNTEAFF.

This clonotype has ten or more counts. This CDR3 reads CAISGSGQGGSYNSPLHF. The CDR3 DNA sequence: TGTGCCATCAGTGGATCGGGACAGGGGGGCTCCTATAATTCACCCCTCCACTTT. The chain links TRBV10-3 to TRBJ1-6, with 11 positions matching TRBD1. Trimming cost V 4 bases and J 0 bases; bases outside gene matches: 5. Germline lookup yields CDR1 ENHRY and CDR2 SYGVKD. CDR3 length equals 18 residues.

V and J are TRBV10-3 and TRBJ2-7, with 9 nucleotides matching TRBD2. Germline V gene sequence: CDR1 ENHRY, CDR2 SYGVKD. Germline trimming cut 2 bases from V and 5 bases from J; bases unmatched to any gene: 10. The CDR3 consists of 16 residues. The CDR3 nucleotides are TGTGCCATCAGTGAGCCCGGGGTAGCGGGAGTTGACGAGCAGTACTTC. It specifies CAISEPGVAGVDEQYF.

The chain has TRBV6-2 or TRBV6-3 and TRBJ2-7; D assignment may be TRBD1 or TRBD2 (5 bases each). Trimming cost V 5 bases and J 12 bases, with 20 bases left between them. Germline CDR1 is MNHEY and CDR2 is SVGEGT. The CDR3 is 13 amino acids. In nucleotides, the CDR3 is TGTGCCAGCAGTCCAGGGACCCAACCCAGACCGTACTTC. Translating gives CASSPGTQPRPYF.

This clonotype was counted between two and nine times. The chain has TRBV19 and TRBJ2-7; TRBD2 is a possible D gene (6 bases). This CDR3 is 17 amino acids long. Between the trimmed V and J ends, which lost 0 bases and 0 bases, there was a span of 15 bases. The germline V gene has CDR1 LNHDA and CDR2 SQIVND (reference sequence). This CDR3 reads CASSIDFREFPSYEQYF. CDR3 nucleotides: TGTGCCAGTAGTATAGATTTCCGGGAGTTTCCCTCCTACGAGCAGTACTTC. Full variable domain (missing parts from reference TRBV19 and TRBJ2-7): DGGITQSPKYLFRKEGQNVTLSCEQNLNHDAMYWYRQDPGQGLRLIYYSQIVNDFQKGDIAEGYSVSREKKESFPLTVTSAQKNPTAFYLCASSIDFREFPSYEQYFGPGTRLTVT.

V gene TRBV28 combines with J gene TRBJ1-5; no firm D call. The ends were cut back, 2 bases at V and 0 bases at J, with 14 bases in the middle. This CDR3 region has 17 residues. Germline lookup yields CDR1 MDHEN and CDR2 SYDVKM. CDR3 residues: CASSLVWAASSNQPQHF. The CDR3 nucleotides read TGTGCCAGCAGTTTAGTATGGGCAGCGAGTAGCAATCAGCCCCAGCATTTT.

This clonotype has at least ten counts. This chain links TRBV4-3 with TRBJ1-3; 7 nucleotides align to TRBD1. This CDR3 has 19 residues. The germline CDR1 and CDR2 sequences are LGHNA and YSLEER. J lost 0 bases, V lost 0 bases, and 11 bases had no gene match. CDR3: CASSQDPPGGVGSGNTIYF. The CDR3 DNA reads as TGCGCCAGCAGCCAAGATCCGCCAGGGGGTGTGGGCTCTGGAAACACCATATATTTT.

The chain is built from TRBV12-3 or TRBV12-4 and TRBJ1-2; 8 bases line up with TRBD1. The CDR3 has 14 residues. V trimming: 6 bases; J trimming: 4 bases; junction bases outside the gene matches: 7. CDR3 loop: CASSSLGTGYGYTF. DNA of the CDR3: TGTGCCAGCAGCTCTCTCGGGACAGGCTATGGCTACACCTTC.

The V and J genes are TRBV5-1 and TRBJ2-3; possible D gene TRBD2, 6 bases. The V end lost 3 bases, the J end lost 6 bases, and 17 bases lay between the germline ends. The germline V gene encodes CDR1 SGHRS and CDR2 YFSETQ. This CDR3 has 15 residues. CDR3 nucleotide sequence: TGCGCCAGCAGCTCGCTAGCGAGAGTAAGGGATACGCAGTATTTT. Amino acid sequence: CASSSLARVRDTQYF.

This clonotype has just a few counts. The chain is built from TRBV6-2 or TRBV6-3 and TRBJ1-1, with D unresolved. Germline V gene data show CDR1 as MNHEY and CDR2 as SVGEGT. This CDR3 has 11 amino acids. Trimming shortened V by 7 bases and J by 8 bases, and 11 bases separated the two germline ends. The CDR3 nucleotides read TGTGCCAGCACCAAGGAGACGGAAGCTTTCTTT. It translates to CASTKETEAFF.

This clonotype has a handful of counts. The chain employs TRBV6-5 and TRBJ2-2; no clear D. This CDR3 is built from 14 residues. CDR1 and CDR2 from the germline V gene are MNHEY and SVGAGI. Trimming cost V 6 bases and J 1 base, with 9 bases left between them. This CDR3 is CASSYTKNTGELFF. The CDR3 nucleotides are TGTGCCAGCAGCTACACGAAGAACACCGGGGAGCTGTTTTTT.

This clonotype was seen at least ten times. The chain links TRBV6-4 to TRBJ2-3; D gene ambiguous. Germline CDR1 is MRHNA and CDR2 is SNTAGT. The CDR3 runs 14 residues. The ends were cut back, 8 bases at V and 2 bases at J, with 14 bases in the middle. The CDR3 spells CASSRGPNTDTQYF. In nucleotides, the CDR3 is TGTGCCAGCTCCCGCGGACCCAACACAGATACGCAGTATTTT.

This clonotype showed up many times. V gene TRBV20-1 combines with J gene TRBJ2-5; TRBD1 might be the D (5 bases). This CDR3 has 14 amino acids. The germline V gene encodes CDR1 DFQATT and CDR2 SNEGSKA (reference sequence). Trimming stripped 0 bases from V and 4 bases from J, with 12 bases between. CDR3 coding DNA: TGCAGTGCTAGAGATCAAACAGGCGGAGAGACCCAGTACTTC. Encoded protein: CSARDQTGGETQYF.

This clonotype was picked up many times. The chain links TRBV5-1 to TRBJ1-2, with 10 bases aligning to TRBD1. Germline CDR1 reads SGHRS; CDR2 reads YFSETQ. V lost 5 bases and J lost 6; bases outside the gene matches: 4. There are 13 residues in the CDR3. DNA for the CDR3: TGCGCCAGCAGGCTCGGGACAGGGGATGGCTACACCTTC. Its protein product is CASRLGTGDGYTF.

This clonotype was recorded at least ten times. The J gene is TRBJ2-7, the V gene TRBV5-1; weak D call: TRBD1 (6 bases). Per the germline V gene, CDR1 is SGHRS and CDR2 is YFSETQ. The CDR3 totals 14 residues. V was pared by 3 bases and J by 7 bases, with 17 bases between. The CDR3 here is CASSSTLTGKEQYF. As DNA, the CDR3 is TGCGCCAGCAGCTCGACCCTGACAGGCAAAGAGCAGTACTTC.